This is a list of T cell receptor beta chains from one sample in a study of pediatric ulcerative colitis. TCRdb's copy holds only in-frame clones and misses some; the assay was immunoSEQ multiplex PCR. The sample lists tens of thousands of clones, roughly 79% occurring once. Material: gut tissue. All receptors come from a girl aged 5-17 years with moderate ulcerative colitis. Both conserved end residues are part of each CDR3. A D gene is named only where the DNA matches it firmly. The size field is filled for only some rows; it gives once, few, many or a size class.

d_call | j_call | clone_size | v_call | cdr3_nt | cdr3_aa
TRBD2 | TRBJ2-7 | NA | TRBV15 | TGTGCCACCAGCATTCTAGCGGGAGACTACGAGCAGTACTTC | CATSILAGDYEQYF
TRBD1 | TRBJ2-2 | NA | TRBV19 | TGTGCCAGTAGTCCTCAACAGGGGGAAATAACCGGGGAGCTGTTTTTT | CASSPQQGEITGELFF
NA | TRBJ1-4 | NA | TRBV7-9 | TGTGCCAGCTCCCCCCCGGGGGCTACTGAAAAACTGTTTTTT | CASSPPGATEKLFF
NA | TRBJ1-6 | NA | TRBV2 | TGTGCCAGCAACTTAAAGGGGGGTTGGGATTCACCCCTCCACTTT | CASNLKGGWDSPLHF
NA | TRBJ2-7 | NA | TRBV27 | TGTGCCAGCAGCTCAAGTGGGATCGGGTATTGGGGCTCCTACGAGCAGTACTTC | CASSSSGIGYWGSYEQYF
NA | TRBJ2-3 | NA | TRBV6-5 | TGTGCCAGCAGTTACCGGTGGAGGGGTACAGATACGCAGTATTTT | CASSYRWRGTDTQYF
NA | TRBJ1-1 | NA | TRBV6-1 | TGTGCCAGCCACTCGAACACTGAAGCTTTCTTT | CASHSNTEAFF
NA | TRBJ2-3 | NA | TRBV27 | TGTGCCAGCAGCCGTCGGAAACTCGTCCAGAGCACAGATACGCAGTATTTT | CASSRRKLVQSTDTQYF
NA | TRBJ1-1 | NA | TRBV19 | TGTGCCAGTAGATACGGGCGTGATCGGACTGAAGCTTTCTTT | CASRYGRDRTEAFF
NA | TRBJ1-3 | NA | TRBV7-2 | TGTGCCAGCAGCTTTAAGGTGGCGGCTGGAAACACCATATATTTT | CASSFKVAAGNTIYF
TRBD1 | TRBJ1-1 | once | TRBV15 | TGTGCCACCAGCGGGGGAGACAGGGCTGTTACTGAAGCTTTCTTT | CATSGGDRAVTEAFF
TRBD2 | TRBJ2-1 | once | TRBV7-2 | TGTGCCAGCAGCAAAGGGGCTAGCGGGGGAAATGAGCAGTTCTTC | CASSKGASGGNEQFF
NA | TRBJ2-7 | NA | TRBV7-8 | TGTGCCAGCAGCCGCGCCCCGGGGGGCACAGTCTACGAGCAGTACTTC | CASSRAPGGTVYEQYF
NA | TRBJ2-1 | NA | TRBV5-4 | TGTGCCAGCAGCTTGGAGGGCGGGATCGGGTCCAATGAGCAGTTCTTC | CASSLEGGIGSNEQFF
NA | TRBJ2-7 | NA | TRBV13 | TGTGCCAGCAGCTTAGCCCTCTCCAAGGCTTACGAGCAGTACTTC | CASSLALSKAYEQYF
NA | TRBJ2-1 | NA | TRBV7-2 | TGTGCCACGGGACGGGCGGGGTACAATGAGCAGTTCTTC | CATGRAGYNEQFF
NA | TRBJ1-2 | NA | TRBV2 | TGTGCCAGCAGTGAAGGTGGCTGGAACTATGGCTACACCTTC | CASSEGGWNYGYTF
NA | TRBJ1-2 | NA | TRBV28 | TGTGCCAGCAGTTTGGGAGGGTACTTCGTCTATGGCTACACCTTC | CASSLGGYFVYGYTF
TRBD1 | TRBJ2-7 | NA | TRBV18 | TGTGCCAGCTCACATGACAGGGGCGGTTACGAGCAGTACTTC | CASSHDRGGYEQYF
TRBD1 | TRBJ1-2 | NA | TRBV10-3 | TGTGCCATCAGTGGGACAGGGTTTACCTATGGCTACACCTTC | CAISGTGFTYGYTF
TRBD1 | TRBJ2-1 | NA | TRBV5-4 | TGTGCCAGCAGCCGATTCGACAGGGACACCTACAATGAGCAGTTCTTC | CASSRFDRDTYNEQFF
NA | TRBJ1-1 | NA | TRBV6-6 | TGTGCCAGCAGTTACTCGACGAGTGGGTTAGCTTTCTTT | CASSYSTSGLAFF
NA | TRBJ1-5 | few | TRBV28 | TGTGCCAGCATCTCAGGGATGAGTCAGCCCCAGCATTTT | CASISGMSQPQHF
TRBD1 | TRBJ1-5 | NA | TRBV5-1 | TGCGCCAGCAGCGCCGGACAGGGGGCGAATCAGCCCCAGCATTTT | CASSAGQGANQPQHF
TRBD2 | TRBJ2-3 | NA | TRBV11-2 | TGTGCCAGCAGCTTTCCTGATATTCTGGGACTAGTGCAACCAGATACGCAGTATTTT | CASSFPDILGLVQPDTQYF
TRBD2 | TRBJ2-1 | NA | TRBV7-9 | TGTGCCAGCACCAGGACTAGCGGGAGGAATGATGAGCAGTTCTTC | CASTRTSGRNDEQFF
TRBD1 | TRBJ2-6 | NA | TRBV5-1 | TGCGCCAGCAGTAATACAGGGGGCACTGGGGCCAACGTCCTGACTTTC | CASSNTGGTGANVLTF
NA | TRBJ1-2 | NA | TRBV29-1 | TGCAGCGTTGTTTGGGGCCGGGGTGGCTACACCTTC | CSVVWGRGGYTF
TRBD2 | TRBJ2-7 | NA | TRBV6-5 | TGTGCCAGCAGGCCCCTAGCGGGGCTCTACGAGCAGTACTTC | CASRPLAGLYEQYF
NA | TRBJ2-2 | NA | TRBV19 | TGTGCCAGTAGTATAACCCGCTTTCGGAGGAGCTACACCGGGGAGCTGTTTTTT | CASSITRFRRSYTGELFF
NA | TRBJ2-5 | NA | TRBV5-4 | TGTGCCAGCAGCTCCAAGGAGGGGGTGGAGACCCAGTACTTC | CASSSKEGVETQYF
NA | TRBJ1-6 | few | TRBV6-5 | TGTGCCAGCAGTTACCGAAGCTCCTATAATTCACCCCTCCACTTT | CASSYRSSYNSPLHF
TRBD1 | TRBJ2-7 | NA | TRBV9 | TGTGCCAGCAGCCCCGGACAGGGGTTATACGAGCAGTACTTC | CASSPGQGLYEQYF